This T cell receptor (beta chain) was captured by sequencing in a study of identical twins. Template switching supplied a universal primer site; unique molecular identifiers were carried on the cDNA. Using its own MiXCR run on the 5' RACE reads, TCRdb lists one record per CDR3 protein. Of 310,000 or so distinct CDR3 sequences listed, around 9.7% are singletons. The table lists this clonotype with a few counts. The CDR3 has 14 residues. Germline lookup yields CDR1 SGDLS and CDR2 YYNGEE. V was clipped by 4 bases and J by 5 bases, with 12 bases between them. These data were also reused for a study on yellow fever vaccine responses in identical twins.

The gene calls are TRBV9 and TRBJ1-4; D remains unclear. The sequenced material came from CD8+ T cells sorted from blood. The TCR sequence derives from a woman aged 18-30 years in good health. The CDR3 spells CASSPDGINEKLFF. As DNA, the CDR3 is TGTGCCAGCAGCCCGGACGGAATAAATGAAAAACTGTTTTTT. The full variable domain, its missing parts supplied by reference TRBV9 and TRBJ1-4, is DSGVTQTPKHLITATGQRVTLRCSPRSGDLSVYWYQQSLDQGLQFLIQYYNGEERAKGNILERFSAQQFPDLHSELNLSSLELGDSALYFCASSPDGINEKLFFGSGTQLSVL.